Each of the 10 T cell receptor beta chains below was sequenced from the same sample in a study of T cells in localized non-small cell lung cancer. The method was immunoSEQ multiplex PCR; TCRdb's version includes in-frame clones alone and lacks a portion of them. This table has 40,000 or so clones, around 86% appearing once. Sequencing was performed on peripheral blood mononuclear cells, taken before any cancer treatment. The receptors originated from a male donor aged 60 or over with stage II lung adenocarcinoma.

The rearrangement uses TRBV5-1 and TRBJ2-5, with no clear D. The J call may not be correct, given that the DNA end is closer to TRBJ2-7. The CDR3 extends over 15 amino acids. Germline CDR1 reads SGHRS; CDR2 reads YFSETQ. CDR3 loop: CASSLLGTSSYEQYF. The DNA for the CDR3 is TGCGCCAGCAGCTTGCTGGGTACGTCCTCCTACGAGCAGTACTTC.

This chain joins TRBV4-2 and TRBJ1-1, with TRBD1 identical over 12 bases. Germline values: CDR1 LGHNA, CDR2 YNFKEQ. This CDR3 comprises 19 residues. J gave up 5 bases and V 5 bases, and 18 bases lay outside the gene matches. The chain's CDR3 is CASSSGTGGEYTLGTEAFF. DNA for the CDR3: TGTGCCAGCAGCTCCGGGACAGGGGGCGAATACACGCTGGGGACTGAAGCTTTCTTT.

This chain links TRBV14 with TRBJ2-2, with D perhaps given as TRBD1 or TRBD2 (7 bases each). V lost 0 bases and J lost 6, with 11 bases in between. Germline V gene data show CDR1 as SGHDN and CDR2 as FVKESK. The CDR3 totals 15 residues. This CDR3 is CASSQETGRAGELFF. The CDR3 coding sequence is TGTGCCAGCAGCCAAGAGACAGGGAGGGCCGGGGAGCTGTTTTTT.

The V and J genes are TRBV4-3 and TRBJ1-5; weak D call: TRBD1 (6 bases). Per the germline V gene, CDR1 is LGHNA and CDR2 is YSLEER. Trimming cost V 6 bases and J 0 bases, with 12 bases left between them. This CDR3 contains 15 residues. This CDR3 reads CASRLDSHSNQPQHF. In DNA, the CDR3 is TGCGCCAGCAGGTTGGACAGTCATAGCAATCAGCCCCAGCATTTT.

V usage is TRBV5-6 and J usage is TRBJ2-2; D not certain. Germline V CDR1 and CDR2: SGHDT, YYEEEE. This CDR3 is 11 amino acids long. V lost 2 bases and J 6 bases, leaving 2 bases between the germline ends. CDR3 amino acids: CASSLSGELFF. The CDR3 DNA reads TGTGCCAGCAGCTTATCCGGGGAGCTGTTTTTT.

This chain uses TRBV27 with TRBJ2-5; the match to TRBD1 covers 10 bases. V lost 3 bases, J lost 4 bases, and 5 bases stayed unmatched. The CDR3 has 15 amino acids. Per the germline V gene, CDR1 is MNHEY and CDR2 is SMNVEV (reference sequence). The CDR3 loop reads CASSLGTGERETQYF. CDR3 in DNA: TGTGCCAGCAGTTTGGGGACAGGGGAGCGAGAGACCCAGTACTTC.

In DNA form, the CDR3 reads TGTGCCTGGAGTGTGCGGGGACTTCGCGCCAATGAGCAGTTCTTC. Its translation: CAWSVRGLRANEQFF. V usage is TRBV30 and J usage is TRBJ2-1; TRBD2 might be the D (6 bases). Germline V gene sequence: CDR1 GTSNPN, CDR2 SVGIG (reference sequence). V was trimmed by 0 bases and J by 6 bases, leaving 15 bases between them. The CDR3 contains 15 residues.

Of note for this clone: One junction end disagrees with the germline gene, perhaps due to a read error. CDR3 coding DNA: TGTGCCATCAGTGTTAGGGACAGTGGGGACTCGCACTTC. As protein: CAISVRDSGDSHF. The chain links TRBV10-3 to TRBJ2-7; D might be TRBD1 (7 bases). The CDR3 length is 13 residues. Looked up from germline, CDR1 is ENHRY and CDR2 is SYGVKD.

This clone was found a few times. The chain has TRBV18 and TRBJ1-5, with D possibly TRBD1 on 5 matching bases. The germline V and J ends were trimmed by 3 bases and 7 bases, with 13 bases remaining between them. Per germline, CDR1 KGHSH and CDR2 LQKENI. This CDR3 comprises 14 residues. The CDR3 DNA reads TGTGCCAGCTCACCTGAGGCGGGGGACCAGCCCCAGCATTTT. Translating gives CASSPEAGDQPQHF.

The chain joins TRBV5-1 to TRBJ1-4, with D perhaps matching TRBD1 (6 bases). Trimming removed 6 bases at V and 8 bases at J, with 14 bases between. CDR3 size: 13 residues. Per germline, CDR1 SGHRS and CDR2 YFSETQ. CDR3 DNA: TGCGCCAGCACCCAGGGGTCGGGGGAAAAACTGTTTTTT. Encoded protein: CASTQGSGEKLFF.